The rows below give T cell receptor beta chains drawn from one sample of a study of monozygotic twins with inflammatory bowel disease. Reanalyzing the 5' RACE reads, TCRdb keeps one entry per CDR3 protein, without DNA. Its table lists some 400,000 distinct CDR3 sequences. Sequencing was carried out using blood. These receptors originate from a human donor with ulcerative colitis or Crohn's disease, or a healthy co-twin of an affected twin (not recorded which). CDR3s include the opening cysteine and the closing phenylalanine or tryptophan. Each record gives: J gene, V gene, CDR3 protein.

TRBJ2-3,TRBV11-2,CASSLVASGGWQTDTQYF
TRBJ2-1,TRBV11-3,CASSRGAGEGYEQFF
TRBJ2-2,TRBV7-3,CASSLMGQGMTGELFF
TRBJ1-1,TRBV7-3,CASSLTRDTEAFF
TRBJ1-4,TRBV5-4,CASSFGMDNEKLFF
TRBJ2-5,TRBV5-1,CASSWAGRSQETQYF
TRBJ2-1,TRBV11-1,CASSSSTGLAALYNEQFF
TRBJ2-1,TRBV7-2,CASSHRGLAGGYNEQFF
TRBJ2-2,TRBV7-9,CAISQFAGELFF
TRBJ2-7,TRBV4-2,CASSQGYGAYEQYF
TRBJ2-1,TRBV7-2,CASSAASSYNEQFF
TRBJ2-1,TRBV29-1,CSVPLRTGIYNEQFF
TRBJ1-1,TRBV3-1,CASRWGNTEAFF
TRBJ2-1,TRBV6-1,CASSPQGLAGGEQFF
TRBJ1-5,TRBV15,CATSRRGTGTQPQHF
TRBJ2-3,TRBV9,CASSASGGTDTQYF